This T cell receptor beta chain came from a study of blood T cell repertoires in COVID-19. Study details: Both acute and convalescent COVID-19 samples were obtained from the United States, Italy and Spain. PBMCs, B-cell-depleted T cells, or T cells provided the cDNA or gDNA that made up the material.

CDR3 length: 17 residues. The trim removed 4 bases at V and 2 bases at J, leaving 8 bases unmatched. CDR1 and CDR2 from the germline V gene are MNHEY and SMNVEV (reference sequence). This clone appeared once. Original processing notes: Reference gene primer amplification yielded estimated nucleated cell counts. The repertoire was sequenced with immunoSEQ multiplex PCR; TCRdb's copy has only in-frame clones and lacks some. V, J and clone size are taken as reported in that table, and D and trimming were inferred from the DNA itself. The top ten clones hold roughly 0.25% of a sample with some 670,000 clones, 75% to 90% of them seen once.

Sequenced input: peripheral blood. This clonotype originated in a woman aged 18-29 years with acute or convalescent COVID-19. This chain joins TRBV27 and TRBJ2-3; TRBD2 matches 11 bases. CDR3 loop: CASSSPLAGGPTDTQYF. CDR3 bases: TGTGCCAGCAGTTCCCCTTTAGCGGGGGGGCCCACAGATACGCAGTATTTT.